These 31 T cell receptor beta chains share one sample of origin, sequenced in a study of shared clonotypes between healthy human individuals (dated by TCRdb to the early 2020s). To prepare the library, the immunoSEQ multiplex PCR assay was applied. Here the immuneACCESS table is served through TCRdb, limited to in-frame sequences with V and J called. Missing clones are a known gap in these copies; in checked studies unresolved V genes cover under half, and the rest lacks a known reason. This sample comprises some 2.4 million clones, 93% of them detected only once. The leading ten clones occupy about 0.34% of the sample. Material: naive CD4+ T cells from PBMCs. The sample's cell subset or site, from its label and the paper: CD45RA+ positively selected. The source of these receptors is a man between 18 and 35 years old in good health. Some clones in this sample may be carry-over from other donors' samples.

The CDR3 sequence is CASSFAGDQETQYF. In nucleotides, the CDR3 is TGTGCCAGCAGTTTCGCGGGAGATCAAGAGACCCAGTACTTC. V is TRBV27 and J is TRBJ2-5; 7 bases align to TRBD2. CDR3 length equals 14 residues. Trimming removed 3 bases from V and 2 bases from J; junction bases left unmatched: 3. The germline V gene encodes CDR1 MNHEY and CDR2 SMNVEV (reference sequence).

This chain connects TRBV11-2 to TRBJ1-4, with 10 bases aligning to TRBD1. CDR1 is SGHAT and CDR2 is FQNNGV in the germline V gene. The J segment lost 3 bases and the V segment lost 1 base, leaving 2 bases of the junction unmatched. The CDR3 runs to 16 residues. Written as DNA, the CDR3 is TGTGCCAGCAGCTTAGGGGACAGGGGTGCTAATGAAAAACTGTTTTTT. It codes for CASSLGDRGANEKLFF.

The J gene is TRBJ1-2, the V gene TRBV19; D is unclear. The CDR3 length is 13 residues. The V gene's germline CDR1 is LNHDA and CDR2 SQIVND (reference sequence). V lost 8 bases and J 0 bases, leaving 10 bases between the germline ends. The CDR3 coding sequence is TGTGCCAGTGGCGGAGTTGCTAACTATGGCTACACCTTC. It specifies CASGGVANYGYTF.

CDR3 protein: CASSRGVPTDTQYF. The CDR3 DNA sequence: TGCGCCAGCAGCAGGGGGGTCCCCACAGATACGCAGTATTTT. V and J are TRBV5-1 and TRBJ2-3, with D perhaps TRBD1 or TRBD2 (6 bases each). V was pared by 4 bases and J by 2 bases, with 11 bases between. This CDR3 is 14 amino acids long. Germline V gene sequence: CDR1 SGHRS, CDR2 YFSETQ.

V is TRBV19 and J is TRBJ2-3; 14 positions match TRBD2. J gave up 5 bases and V 7 bases, and 14 bases lay outside the gene matches. Germline loops: CDR1 LNHDA, CDR2 SQIVND (reference sequence). The CDR3 covers 18 residues. The chain's CDR3 is CASTNIGLAGGFGDTQYF. The CDR3 nucleotides are TGTGCCAGTACCAATATCGGACTAGCGGGAGGATTCGGAGATACGCAGTATTTT.

The chain is built from TRBV6-5 and TRBJ2-1, with 14 bases fitting TRBD2. Germline CDR1 is MNHEY and CDR2 is SVGAGI. Trimming cost V 4 bases and J 5 bases; bases outside gene matches: 1. The CDR3 has 15 residues. The CDR3: CASSWGLAGDNEQFF. DNA for the CDR3: TGTGCCAGCAGTTGGGGACTAGCGGGAGACAATGAGCAGTTCTTC.

The CDR3 nucleotides read TGCAGCGTTGAGTGGGGGCTAGGTGCGACCCAGTACTTC. As protein: CSVEWGLGATQYF. The chain is built from TRBV29-1 and TRBJ2-5, with D possibly matching TRBD1 (6 bases). The CDR3 totals 13 residues. Trimming stripped 3 bases from V and 7 bases from J, with 15 bases between. Per germline, CDR1 SQVTM and CDR2 ANQGSEA.

This chain connects TRBV7-9 to TRBJ2-2; either TRBD1 or TRBD2 may supply D (5 bases each). V lost 5 bases to trimming and J lost 3 bases, with 10 bases between them. From germline, CDR1 is SEHNR and CDR2 FQNEAQ (reference sequence). This CDR3 region has 14 residues. In DNA, the CDR3 is TGTGCCAGCAGCCGACTGGGGGACACCGGGGAGCTGTTTTTT. Its translation: CASSRLGDTGELFF.

This chain joins TRBV9 and TRBJ2-7, with a possible D match to TRBD1 (6 bases). Trimming stripped 4 bases from V and 5 bases from J, with 19 bases between. The CDR3 totals 15 residues. Germline CDR1 is SGDLS and CDR2 is YYNGEE. DNA for the CDR3: TGTGCCAGCAGCCCGTTGGGGGACAATAATCACGAGCAGTACTTC. Protein sequence: CASSPLGDNNHEQYF.

The chain carries TRBV5-4 and TRBJ2-7, with D perhaps TRBD1 (5 bases). Germline-derived CDR1 and CDR2 are SGHNT and YYREEE (reference sequence). The CDR3 has 16 amino acids. The V and J ends lost 3 bases and 2 bases respectively, with 18 bases between them. The CDR3 bases are TGTGCCAGCAGCTCCAGCCGCTCAGGGCTAACCTACGAGCAGTACTTC. This codes for CASSSSRSGLTYEQYF.

The V gene is TRBV7-8, the J gene TRBJ2-1; 8 nucleotides align to TRBD2. Trimming took 2 bases from V and 7 from J; bases not matched to a gene: 7. CDR3 length: 15 residues. CDR1 and CDR2 (germline): SGHVS, FQNEAQ. CDR3 sequence reads: CASSLRLAFWNEQFF. The CDR3 DNA reads TGTGCCAGCAGCTTAAGACTAGCGTTTTGGAATGAGCAGTTCTTC.

J is TRBJ2-7 and V is TRBV28, with D perhaps matching TRBD2 (7 bases). The germline V and J ends were trimmed by 7 bases and 2 bases, with 18 bases remaining between them. Germline CDR1 is MDHEN and CDR2 is SYDVKM. The CDR3 extends over 15 amino acids. The CDR3 DNA follows: TGTGCCAGCACCCTAGGGGGGGGGCAGCCCTACGAGCAGTACTTC. Protein sequence: CASTLGGGQPYEQYF.

The V gene is TRBV11-1, the J gene TRBJ1-1; D gene ambiguous. The ends were cut back, 5 bases at V and 11 bases at J, with 21 bases in the middle. Looked up from germline, CDR1 is SGHAT and CDR2 is FQDESV (reference sequence). This CDR3 has 14 residues. CDR3 DNA: TGTGCCAGCAGCCCGAATACTAAGACGGGTGGTGCTTTCTTT. This encodes CASSPNTKTGGAFF.

The rearrangement links TRBV5-1 to TRBJ1-1; tentative D call: TRBD1 (6 bases). The CDR3 sequence is 14 residues long. Trimming took 4 bases from V and 1 from J, leaving 11 bases between them. CDR1 and CDR2 (germline): SGHRS, YFSETQ. The CDR3 sequence is CASSDPGQNTEAFF. CDR3 nucleotide sequence: TGCGCCAGCAGCGACCCGGGACAGAACACTGAAGCTTTCTTT.

The chain recombines TRBV14 with TRBJ2-7, with D perhaps matching TRBD2 (6 bases). V lost 4 bases to trimming and J lost 7 bases, with 17 bases between them. Germline CDR1 is SGHDN and CDR2 is FVKESK. This CDR3 comprises 14 residues. The CDR3 spells CASSLIWGDREQYF. The DNA for the CDR3 is TGTGCCAGCAGCCTAATCTGGGGGGACCGGGAGCAGTACTTC. Based on the CDR3 plus reference TRBV14 and TRBJ2-7, the full variable domain is EAGVTQFPSHSVIEKGQTVTLRCDPISGHDNLYWYRRVMGKEIKFLLHFVKESKQDESGMPNNRFLAERTGGTYSTLKVQPAELEDSGVYFCASSLIWGDREQYFGPGTRLTVT.

The chain uses TRBV7-9 and TRBJ2-3; the match to TRBD2 covers 7 bases. Germline V gene data show CDR1 as SEHNR and CDR2 as FQNEAQ (reference sequence). The V and J ends lost 6 bases and 1 base, in that order; junction bases with no gene match: 13. The CDR3 totals 17 residues. The DNA of the CDR3 is TGTGCCAGCAGGGGCCACTGGCGGGAGTTGGGCACAGATACGCAGTATTTT. It is translated as CASRGHWRELGTDTQYF.

The chain is built from TRBV6-1 and TRBJ1-5, with D unresolved. In germline, CDR1 is MNHNS, CDR2 SASEGT. Trimming removed 4 bases at V and 0 bases at J, with 10 bases between. The CDR3 runs 15 residues. Here the CDR3 reads CASSAMDGSNQPQHF. The CDR3 DNA sequence: TGTGCCAGCAGTGCAATGGACGGTAGCAATCAGCCCCAGCATTTT.

As concerns this clone: Its ends do not fully match the called genes, so a read error is possible. The chain links TRBV5-1 to TRBJ1-4; 9 bases are shared with TRBD1. CDR3 length equals 15 residues. Germline assignment: CDR1 SGHRS and CDR2 YFSETQ. For the CDR3, the DNA is TGCGCCAGCCGCTTCGGACAGGGGACTAATGAAAAACTGTTTTTT. Translating gives CASRFGQGTNEKLFF.

J is TRBJ1-5 and V is TRBV27; D gene ambiguous. Germline V CDR1 and CDR2: MNHEY, SMNVEV (reference sequence). This CDR3 spans 17 amino acids. V was trimmed by 5 bases and J by 4 bases, leaving 21 bases between them. The CDR3, as DNA: TGTGCCAGCAGTCCCCAACCTCCCAGGACCGTTAATCAGCCCCAGCATTTT. Translation gives CASSPQPPRTVNQPQHF.

V is TRBV7-9 and J is TRBJ2-7; the match to TRBD1 covers 9 bases. V gave up 5 bases and J gave up 5 bases; unmatched junction bases: 13. The CDR3 is 16 amino acids. The germline V gene has CDR1 SEHNR and CDR2 FQNEAQ (reference sequence). The CDR3 loop is CASSTSWGTGFNEQYF. As DNA, the CDR3 is TGTGCCAGCAGCACCAGCTGGGGGACAGGGTTTAACGAGCAGTACTTC.

The chain uses TRBV27 and TRBJ2-3, with a weak D call TRBD2 (6 bases). This CDR3 is 16 amino acids long. Trimming removed 4 bases at V and 3 bases at J, with 17 bases between. CDR1 and CDR2 from the germline V gene are MNHEY and SMNVEV (reference sequence). Here the CDR3 DNA reads TGTGCCAGCAGTTCCCGGGACCTCCGGGGGACAGATACGCAGTATTTT. Translated, it gives CASSSRDLRGTDTQYF.

The chain carries TRBV9 and TRBJ2-1, with 11 bases identical to TRBD2. The germline V gene encodes CDR1 SGDLS and CDR2 YYNGEE. The CDR3 has 15 amino acids. With V trimmed by 4 bases and J by 5 bases, 5 bases remained unmatched. CDR3 sequence (DNA): TGTGCCAGCAGCAGACTAGCGGGGCTTGACAATGAGCAGTTCTTC. Encoded protein: CASSRLAGLDNEQFF.

J is TRBJ1-5 and V is TRBV7-2; no firm D call. Germline-derived CDR1 and CDR2 are SGHTA and FQGNSA. V shed 3 bases and J shed 4 bases, with 7 bases lying between them. The CDR3 totals 13 residues. DNA for the CDR3: TGTGCCAGCAGCTTTTCCATTAATCAGCCCCAGCATTTT. Protein product: CASSFSINQPQHF.

This rearrangement joins TRBV6-1 to TRBJ1-2, with a possible D match to TRBD1 (5 bases). Trimming pared 2 bases from V and 5 bases from J, leaving 12 bases between. Germline CDR1 and CDR2: MNHNS and SASEGT. The CDR3 is 14 residues long. The chain's CDR3 is CASSERGASYGYTF. The CDR3 DNA sequence: TGTGCCAGCAGTGAAAGGGGAGCAAGTTATGGCTACACCTTC.

The DNA for the CDR3 is TGCGCCAGCAGCTTGGCCGGCGGGTGGAACACTGAAGCTTTCTTT. Its translation is CASSLAGGWNTEAFF. The chain links TRBV5-1 to TRBJ1-1; no definite D call. CDR1 SGHRS and CDR2 YFSETQ come from the germline V gene. The CDR3 covers 15 residues. Trimming took off 0 bases at V and 1 base at J, with 10 bases between the two ends.

This clone was detected only once. The chain uses TRBV28 and TRBJ1-5; 7 positions match TRBD1. The CDR3 extends over 17 amino acids. After removal of 6 bases from V and 4 bases from J, the junction contained 15 bases not matched to a gene. Germline loops: CDR1 MDHEN, CDR2 SYDVKM. The CDR3 DNA reads TGTGCCAGCAGCCGAGATAGACAGGGAAGAAGTAATCAGCCCCAGCATTTT. This encodes CASSRDRQGRSNQPQHF.

This clone was recorded only once. The chain uses TRBV11-2 and TRBJ1-5; no definite D call. In germline, CDR1 is SGHAT, CDR2 FQNNGV. Trimming pared 0 bases from V and 9 bases from J, leaving 9 bases between. The CDR3 extends over 13 amino acids. CDR3 residues: CASSLDWAGPQHF. CDR3 DNA: TGTGCCAGCAGCTTAGATTGGGCGGGGCCCCAGCATTTT.

This chain uses TRBV4-3 with TRBJ2-7; the match to TRBD1 covers 10 bases. The length of the CDR3 is 14 residues. The germline CDR1 and CDR2 sequences are LGHNA and YSLEER. The V gene end was trimmed by 3 bases and the J gene end by 5 bases; junction bases not matched to a gene: 4. The CDR3 spells CASSQGGQGNEQYF. In DNA form, the CDR3 reads TGCGCCAGCAGCCAGGGGGGACAGGGGAACGAGCAGTACTTC.

This clone was observed a single time. V usage is TRBV11-2 and J usage is TRBJ2-3; TRBD1 matches at 7 bases. This CDR3 is built from 15 residues. V dropped 4 bases and J dropped 4; count of bases not matched to a gene: 8. Germline loops: CDR1 SGHAT, CDR2 FQNNGV. The CDR3 nucleotides read TGTGCCAGCAGCTCACGCGACAGGGTGGCAGATACGCAGTATTTT. Its protein product is CASSSRDRVADTQYF. Complete variable domain (other parts from reference TRBV11-2 and TRBJ2-3): EAGVAQSPRYKIIEKRQSVAFWCNPISGHATLYWYQQILGQGPKLLIQFQNNGVVDDSQLPKDRFSAERLKGVDSTLKIQPAKLEDSAVYLCASSSRDRVADTQYFGPGTRLTVL.

Concerning this clone itself: Different DNA sequences within this sample yield the same CDR3. The V call is TRBV19, the J call TRBJ2-7, with 7 bases fitting TRBD2. Germline V gene lookup returns CDR1 LNHDA and CDR2 SQIVND (reference sequence). The CDR3 loop spans 14 amino acids. V shed 6 bases, J shed 1 base, and the junction held 6 bases outside the gene matches. The CDR3 is CASSPGGGSYEQYF. The CDR3 nucleotides are TGTGCCAGTAGCCCGGGAGGCGGGTCCTACGAGCAGTACTTC.

The rearrangement links TRBV2 to TRBJ2-5; D is perhaps TRBD2 (6 bases). Between the trimmed V and J ends, which lost 11 bases and 4 bases, there was a span of 14 bases. The CDR3 covers 12 residues. The germline V gene has CDR1 SNHLY and CDR2 FYNNEI. CDR3 sequence reads: CAGGLAGETQYF. In DNA form, the CDR3 reads TGTGCCGGGGGGTTGGCGGGAGAGACCCAGTACTTC.